Listed here are 17 T cell receptor beta chains from one sample, sequenced in a study of cytomegalovirus exposure and HLA in healthy donors. Use of 60 Vbeta and 13 Jbeta primers characterized the PCR. Assay: immunoSEQ multiplex PCR; the TCRdb copy retains only in-frame clones and omits some. The profile shows around 100,000 clones, around three quarters of them singletons. Sequencing input: PBMCs. The origin of the receptors is a female donor in good health and CMV-seropositive.

The rearrangement joins TRBV7-2 to TRBJ1-5; TRBD1 is a possible D gene (6 bases). Germline V gene sequence: CDR1 SGHTA, CDR2 FQGNSA. This CDR3 region has 13 residues. The germline V and J ends were trimmed by 1 base and 5 bases, with 6 bases remaining between them. The CDR3 is CASSLDRDQPQHF. CDR3 coding DNA: TGTGCCAGCAGCTTAGACAGGGATCAGCCCCAGCATTTT.

V usage is TRBV2 and J usage is TRBJ1-4; no clear D gene. Germline assignment: CDR1 SNHLY and CDR2 FYNNEI. The ends were cut back, 10 bases at V and 8 bases at J, with 17 bases in the middle. CDR3 length equals 13 residues. In DNA form, the CDR3 reads TGTGCCACCCGAAGAGGGTTGGGGGAAAAACTGTTTTTT. This sequence encodes CATRRGLGEKLFF.

V gene TRBV6-1 combines with J gene TRBJ1-4; 7 nucleotides match TRBD1. The CDR3 contains 15 residues. CDR1 and CDR2 from the germline V gene are MNHNS and SASEGT. V lost 8 bases to trimming and J lost 4 bases; unmatched junction nucleotides: 10. CDR3 sequence (DNA): TGTGCCAGCTCTTGGAACAGGGGAAATAATGAAAAACTGTTTTTT. As protein: CASSWNRGNNEKLFF.

As concerns this clone: Sequence at one end of the junction differs from germline and may be a read error. The chain carries TRBV7-7 and TRBJ2-1; TRBD2 aligns across 14 bases. The V gene's germline CDR1 is SSHAT and CDR2 FNYEAQ (reference sequence). The CDR3 runs 18 residues. The CDR3 loop is CASSLALPGLAGDGEQFF. The CDR3 region has the DNA TGTGCTAGCAGCTTAGCCTTACCGGGACTAGCGGGAGATGGTGAGCAGTTCTTC.

The chain combines TRBV7-8 with TRBJ2-7; TRBD2 is a possible D gene (5 bases). The germline gives CDR1 SGHVS, CDR2 FQNEAQ. This CDR3 spans 15 amino acids. The V end lost 5 bases, the J end lost 4 bases, and 18 bases lay between the germline ends. The CDR3: CASSVPPGLIYEQYF. In nucleotides, the CDR3 is TGTGCCAGCAGCGTACCCCCCGGACTGATATACGAGCAGTACTTC.

This clone was recorded only once. The J gene is TRBJ1-2, the V gene TRBV5-1; 8 nucleotides line up with TRBD1. Germline V gene lookup returns CDR1 SGHRS and CDR2 YFSETQ. The V segment lost 3 bases and the J segment 8 bases; nucleotides outside the gene matches: 6. The length of the CDR3 is 13 residues. This chain's CDR3 is CASSYQDRDGYTF. CDR3 bases: TGCGCCAGCAGCTATCAGGACAGGGACGGCTACACCTTC.

This rearrangement joins TRBV2 to TRBJ2-1, with TRBD2 matching over 7 bases. The CDR3 sequence is 15 residues long. Germline loops: CDR1 SNHLY, CDR2 FYNNEI. The CDR3 bases are TGTGCTTCGTCTAAAAACCGCGGGAGAAACAATGAGCAGTTCTTC. Its translation: CASSKNRGRNNEQFF.

The chain couples TRBV6-4 to TRBJ1-1; tentative D call: TRBD1 (5 bases). CDR3 length: 12 residues. The V gene's germline CDR1 is MRHNA and CDR2 SNTAGT. Trimming shortened V by 0 bases and J by 8 bases, and 7 bases separated the two germline ends. CDR3 in DNA: TGTGCCAGCAGTGACTCCGGGGGGGAAGCTTTCTTT. Its protein product is CASSDSGGEAFF.

The genes are TRBV5-1 and TRBJ2-2, with 14 nucleotides matching TRBD2. The CDR3 sequence is 17 residues long. Germline trimming cut 1 base from V and 7 bases from J; bases unmatched to any gene: 6. Germline V CDR1 and CDR2: SGHRS, YFSETQ. The CDR3 bases are TGCGCCAGCAGCTTGACCCCGGGACTAGCGGGAGACGGGGAGCTGTTTTTT. This codes for CASSLTPGLAGDGELFF.

This chain joins TRBV18 and TRBJ2-5, with TRBD1 as a possible D gene (6 bases). This CDR3 spans 15 amino acids. V dropped 5 bases and J dropped 3 bases, with 16 bases sitting between them. Germline V lookup: CDR1 KGHSH, CDR2 LQKENI. CDR3 nucleotide sequence: TGTGCCAGCTCAACACAGGGTCCCAGGGAAGAGACCCAGTACTTC. Protein product: CASSTQGPREETQYF. The variable domain in full, with the rest retrieved from reference TRBV18 and TRBJ2-5, is NAGVMQNPRHLVRRRGQEARLRCSPMKGHSHVYWYRQLPEEGLKFMVYLQKENIIDESGMPKERFSAEFPKEGPSILRIQQVVRGDSAAYFCASSTQGPREETQYFGPGTRLLVL.

The chain recombines TRBV14 with TRBJ1-1; 7 nucleotides match TRBD1. This CDR3 has 14 residues. The germline gives CDR1 SGHDN, CDR2 FVKESK. Germline trimming cut 4 bases from V and 7 bases from J; bases unmatched to any gene: 9. The CDR3 protein is CASSRTAGTVEAFF. CDR3 nucleotides: TGTGCCAGCAGCCGGACTGCCGGGACAGTTGAAGCTTTCTTT.

The J gene is TRBJ2-2, the V gene TRBV6-1, with D perhaps matching TRBD1 (5 bases). The CDR3 contains 15 residues. CDR1 is MNHNS and CDR2 is SASEGT in the germline V gene. Trimming cost V 1 base and J 4 bases, with 10 bases left between them. CDR3 in amino acids: CASSEVAGRTGELFF. The CDR3 DNA reads TGTGCCAGCAGTGAAGTGGCAGGGCGCACCGGGGAGCTGTTTTTT.

The chain carries TRBV15 and TRBJ2-6; 8 nucleotides agree with TRBD1. J was trimmed by 0 bases and V by 1 base; bases with no gene match: 5. Germline-derived CDR1 and CDR2 are LNHNV and YYDKDF (reference sequence). This CDR3 contains 18 residues. CDR3 bases: TGTGCCACCAGCAGAGGCGGGACAGGCAGCTCTGGGGCCAACGTCCTGACTTTC. Translating it yields CATSRGGTGSSGANVLTF.

This clone was found a few times. J is TRBJ1-4 and V is TRBV4-3, with TRBD1 matching over 8 bases. The V gene's germline CDR1 is LGHNA and CDR2 YSLEER. The J segment lost 8 bases and the V segment lost 1 base, leaving 6 bases of the junction unmatched. The CDR3 has 15 amino acids. The CDR3 sequence: CASSQAGTGGEKLFF. The CDR3, as DNA: TGCGCCAGCAGCCAAGCCGGGACAGGAGGGGAAAAACTGTTTTTT.

Comment on this clone: At the DNA level, this CDR3 is encoded by other sequences in the same sample as well. The V and J genes are TRBV30 and TRBJ1-6, with a possible D match to TRBD1 (5 bases). The CDR3 runs 13 residues. The ends were cut back, 4 bases at V and 7 bases at J, with 11 bases in the middle. Germline V gene sequence: CDR1 GTSNPN, CDR2 SVGIG (reference sequence). DNA of the CDR3: TGTGCCTGGAAGGGGCAGGGAAATTCACCCCTCCACTTT. This encodes CAWKGQGNSPLHF.

Notes on this clone: An end of the junction does not agree with germline; a read error may underlie this. The J gene is TRBJ2-1, the V gene TRBV7-7; weak D call: TRBD2 (7 bases). This CDR3 comprises 12 residues. Germline-derived CDR1 and CDR2 are SSHAT and FNYEAQ (reference sequence). In nucleotides, the CDR3 is TGTGCTAGCAGTCGGGGAGGGGGTGAGCAGTTCTTC. Its translation: CASSRGGGEQFF. Based on the CDR3 plus reference TRBV7-7 and TRBJ2-1, the full variable domain is GAGVSQSPRYKVTKRGQDVTLRCDPISSHATLYWYQQALGQGPEFLTYFNYEAQPDKSGLPSDRFSAERPEGSISTLTIQRTEQRDSAMYRCASSRGGGEQFFGPGTRLTVL.

The chain joins TRBV27 to TRBJ1-5; D unclear. Germline V CDR1 and CDR2: MNHEY, SMNVEV (reference sequence). CDR3 length: 14 residues. The V end was cut by 6 bases, the J end by 2 bases, with 11 bases between. CDR3 bases: TGTGCCAGCAGAACAGCCGAAGGCAATCAGCCCCAGCATTTT. Its protein is CASRTAEGNQPQHF.